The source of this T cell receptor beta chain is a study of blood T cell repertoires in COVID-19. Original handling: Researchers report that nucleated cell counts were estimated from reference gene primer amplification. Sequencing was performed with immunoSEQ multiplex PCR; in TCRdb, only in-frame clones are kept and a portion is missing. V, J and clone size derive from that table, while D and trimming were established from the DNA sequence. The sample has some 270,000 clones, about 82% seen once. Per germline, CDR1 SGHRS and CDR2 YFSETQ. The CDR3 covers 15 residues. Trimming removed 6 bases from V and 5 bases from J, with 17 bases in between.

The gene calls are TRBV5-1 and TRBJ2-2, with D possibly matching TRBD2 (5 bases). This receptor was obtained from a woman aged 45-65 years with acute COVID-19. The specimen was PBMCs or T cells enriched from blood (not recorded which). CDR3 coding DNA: TGCGCCAGCACCCCCACCCCCTCGGGAACCGGGGAGCTGTTTTTT. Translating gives CASTPTPSGTGELFF.